The 13 T cell receptor beta chains below were found in one sample sequenced in a study of spatial heterogeneity in lung cancer. TCRdb called the 5' RACE reads again in MiXCR, with one record for every CDR3 protein. The data contain 20,000 to 25,000 distinct CDR3 sequences, roughly 7.2% of them singletons. Time point meaning: sample taken at primary tumor resection. The source material was PBMCs, sampled at surgery. These TCRs come from a male donor with early-stage non-small cell lung cancer.

V and J are TRBV28 and TRBJ2-1, with a possible D match to TRBD1 (6 bases). V was clipped by 5 bases and J by 7 bases, with 15 bases between them. The length of the CDR3 is 14 residues. Germline-derived CDR1 and CDR2 are MDHEN and SYDVKM. DNA for the CDR3: TGTGCCAGCAGTAACCAGGGGTTTAGAAATGAGCAGTTCTTC. Encoded protein: CASSNQGFRNEQFF.

Ten or more counts support this clonotype. CDR3 amino acids: CASTDLAGGYNEQFF. CDR3 coding DNA: TGCGCCAGCACCGACCTAGCGGGGGGCTACAATGAGCAGTTCTTC. The rearrangement joins TRBV5-1 to TRBJ2-1; 11 positions match TRBD2. Per germline, CDR1 SGHRS and CDR2 YFSETQ. With 6 bases clipped from V and 3 bases from J, the junction kept 5 bases outside the gene matches. This CDR3 has 15 residues.

This clonotype was seen at least ten times. The V gene is TRBV24-1, the J gene TRBJ2-1, with 11 bases that match TRBD2. The CDR3 runs 18 residues. J lost 7 bases, V lost 3 bases, and 13 bases had no gene match. Germline-derived CDR1 and CDR2 are KGHDR and SFDVKD. CDR3: CATSDRRNSGRDINEQFF. CDR3 coding DNA: TGTGCCACCAGTGATCGCCGTAATAGCGGGAGGGACATAAATGAGCAGTTCTTC.

This clonotype appeared many times. V gene TRBV7-2 combines with J gene TRBJ2-7; D ambiguous. The CDR3 sequence is 14 residues long. Germline V lookup: CDR1 SGHTA, CDR2 FQGNSA. Trimming removed 1 base at V and 2 bases at J, with 9 bases between. DNA for the CDR3: TGTGCCAGCAGCTTAGACGCATCCACCTACGAGCAGTACGTC. This codes for CASSLDASTYEQYV.

This clonotype was seen ten or more times. The chain recombines TRBV11-2 with TRBJ2-5; D call uncertain. Deletions cut 0 bases from V and 9 bases from J, with 8 bases between. Germline V CDR1 and CDR2: SGHAT, FQNNGV. The CDR3 totals 12 residues. For the CDR3, the DNA is TGTGCCAGCAGCTTAGATCCTAGGTCCCAGTACTTC. Translation gives CASSLDPRSQYF.

The chain uses TRBV11-2 and TRBJ2-6; D could derive from TRBD1 or TRBD2 (5 bases each). This CDR3 has 17 amino acids. CDR1 and CDR2 from the germline V gene are SGHAT and FQNNGV. With 7 bases removed from V and 2 bases from J, the gap between germline ends came to 18 bases. CDR3 sequence reads: CASTPGPRLTGANVLTF. In DNA, the CDR3 is TGTGCCAGCACACCGGGACCCCGATTAACTGGGGCCAACGTCCTGACTTTC. Full variable domain (outside the CDR3, taken from reference TRBV11-2 and TRBJ2-6): EAGVAQSPRYKIIEKRQSVAFWCNPISGHATLYWYQQILGQGPKLLIQFQNNGVVDDSQLPKDRFSAERLKGVDSTLKIQPAKLEDSAVYLCASTPGPRLTGANVLTFGAGSRLTVL.

This clonotype has at least ten counts. The chain links TRBV12-3 or TRBV12-4 to TRBJ1-5; TRBD1 is a possible D gene (5 bases). The V gene lost 5 bases and the J gene lost 1 base, with 12 bases spanning the gap. This CDR3 contains 15 residues. The CDR3 region has the DNA TGTGCCAGCAGTGCCGGGGGATGGAGCAATCAGCCCCAGCATTTT. The encoded protein is CASSAGGWSNQPQHF.

The chain combines TRBV5-1 with TRBJ2-3; the D is unclear. The CDR3 extends over 20 amino acids. The V end was cut by 0 bases, the J end by 0 bases, with 23 bases between. CDR1 is SGHRS, CDR2 YFSETQ, per germline. This CDR3 is CASSLEVGLPGAASTDTQYF. In nucleotides, the CDR3 is TGCGCCAGCAGCTTGGAGGTTGGTTTACCCGGCGCAGCTAGCACAGATACGCAGTATTTT.

This chain uses TRBV20-1 with TRBJ2-7, with 13 bases fitting TRBD2. Trimming cost V 5 bases and J 5 bases; bases outside gene matches: 6. CDR1 and CDR2 from the germline V gene are DFQATT and SNEGSKA (reference sequence). This CDR3 region has 14 residues. The CDR3 here is CSAAGGLAGDEQYF. The DNA of the CDR3 is TGCAGTGCTGCGGGAGGACTAGCGGGAGACGAGCAGTACTTC.

This clonotype was observed many times. The rearrangement links TRBV20-1 to TRBJ1-2; D is unresolved. Germline assignment: CDR1 DFQATT and CDR2 SNEGSKA (reference sequence). This CDR3 comprises 16 residues. Trimming removed 6 bases from V and 10 bases from J, with 30 bases in between. In nucleotides, the CDR3 is TGCAGTGCCGTTACCCTTCCCCGTGGAGGGAAAAACGACTACACCTTC. Amino acids: CSAVTLPRGGKNDYTF.

In its sample, this clonotype is medium-sized. The rearrangement links TRBV7-8 to TRBJ2-3; TRBD1 matches at 11 bases. Per germline, CDR1 SGHVS and CDR2 FQNEAQ. The V gene end was trimmed by 1 base and the J gene end by 4 bases; junction bases not matched to a gene: 1. The CDR3 runs 15 residues. CDR3 bases: TGTGCCAGCAGCTTAGGGGGACAGGGGGCAGATACGCAGTATTTT. Protein sequence: CASSLGGQGADTQYF.

This clonotype was recorded a few times. CDR3: CASSCPRTGAAYEQYV. As DNA, the CDR3 is TGTGCCAGTAGTTGCCCCAGGACAGGAGCCGCATACGAGCAGTACGTC. V gene TRBV19 combines with J gene TRBJ2-7; 7 bases are a match to TRBD1. Germline V gene lookup returns CDR1 LNHDA and CDR2 SQIVND (reference sequence). The CDR3 is 16 amino acids. V gave up 5 bases and J gave up 4 bases; unmatched junction bases: 14.

This clonotype came up a few times. The rearrangement uses TRBV12-3 or TRBV12-4 and TRBJ2-7, with D perhaps assigned TRBD1 or TRBD2 (5 bases each). V was trimmed by 3 bases and J by 3 bases, leaving 9 bases between them. There are 13 residues in the CDR3. The CDR3 protein is CASSFWDLYEQYF. The CDR3 DNA is TGTGCCAGCAGTTTTTGGGACCTCTACGAGCAGTACTTC.